The 8 T cell receptor beta chains reported below all come from one sample, sequenced in a study of T cell repertoires in cytomegalovirus infection. TCRdb reprocessed the reads via MiXCR and lists one record per CDR3 protein. The data hold 680,000 or so distinct CDR3 sequences, with roughly a third observed a single time. Sequencing was done on a sample of PBMCs. These receptors all stem from a human donor in good health (CMV status not recorded). Some clones in this sample may be carry-over from other donors' samples.

In this sample, this clonotype turned up a few times. The chain recombines TRBV7-6 with TRBJ2-5; 11 bases agree with TRBD2. V was pared by 5 bases and J by 7 bases, with 6 bases of the junction left unmatched. The germline V gene has CDR1 SGHVS and CDR2 FNYEAQ. CDR3 length equals 14 residues. For the CDR3, the DNA is TGTGCCAGCAGCGCGACTAGCGGGATGGTGACCCAGTACTTC. It translates to CASSATSGMVTQYF. Complete variable domain (other parts from reference TRBV7-6 and TRBJ2-5): GAGVSQSPRYKVTKRGQDVALRCDPISGHVSLYWYRQALGQGPEFLTYFNYEAQQDKSGLPNDRFSAERPEGSISTLTIQRTEQRDSAMYRCASSATSGMVTQYFGPGTRLLVL.

The gene calls are TRBV2 and TRBJ2-2; 7 bases align to TRBD2. The germline V gene has CDR1 SNHLY and CDR2 FYNNEI. The CDR3 has 15 residues. V lost 3 bases, J lost 4 bases, and 5 bases stayed unmatched. Here the CDR3 reads CASSDISGVTGELFF. CDR3 in DNA: TGTGCCAGCAGTGATATAAGCGGGGTCACCGGGGAGCTGTTTTTT. The full variable domain, its missing parts supplied by reference TRBV2 and TRBJ2-2, is EPEVTQTPSHQVTQMGQEVILRCVPISNHLYFYWYRQILGQKVEFLVSFYNNEISEKSEIFDDQFSVERPDGSNFTLKIRSTKLEDSAMYFCASSDISGVTGELFFGEGSRLTVL.

The sample holds a few counts of this clonotype. The chain employs TRBV12-3 or TRBV12-4 and TRBJ2-5, with D perhaps TRBD1 (5 bases). The CDR3 extends over 13 amino acids. The germline V and J ends were trimmed by 4 bases and 2 bases, with 8 bases remaining between them. CDR3 loop: CASSWAGQETQYF. In DNA, the CDR3 is TGTGCCAGCAGTTGGGCAGGGCAAGAGACCCAGTACTTC.

In the case of this clonotype: This may come from a read error, since a much larger clone is one base off. The chain has TRBV28 and TRBJ1-5; D is possibly TRBD1 (5 bases). The germline CDR1 and CDR2 sequences are MDHEN and SYDVKM. The length of the CDR3 is 14 residues. This CDR3 reads CACSLAGSPQPQHF. DNA for the CDR3: TGTGCCTGCAGTTTGGCAGGGTCCCCTCAGCCCCAGCATTTT.

This CDR3 reads CASSRAGTGLGEQYF. CDR3 in DNA: TGTGCCAGCAGCCGGGCCGGGACAGGGCTTGGGGAGCAGTACTTC. V is TRBV12-3 or TRBV12-4 and J is TRBJ2-7; TRBD1 agrees at 9 bases. Trimming took 6 bases from V and 7 from J; bases not matched to a gene: 13. The CDR3 sequence is 15 residues long.

The chain couples TRBV3-1 to TRBJ1-2, with D possibly matching TRBD1 (6 bases). The CDR3 runs to 15 residues. Germline loops: CDR1 LGHDT, CDR2 YNNKEL (reference sequence). Trimming took off 6 bases at V and 1 base at J, with 15 bases between the two ends. The CDR3 nucleotides read TGTGCCAGCAGGGCCTGGCAGGGGAATAACTATGGCTACACCTTC. This sequence encodes CASRAWQGNNYGYTF. Supplemented by reference TRBV3-1 and TRBJ1-2, the full variable domain reads DTAVSQTPKYLVTQMGNDKSIKCEQNLGHDTMYWYKQDSKKFLKIMFSYNNKELIINETVPNRFSPKSPDKAHLNLHINSLELGDSAVYFCASRAWQGNNYGYTFGSGTRLTVV.

The chain recombines TRBV4-1 with TRBJ2-1, with 13 bases matching TRBD2. The V segment lost 2 bases and the J segment 6 bases; nucleotides outside the gene matches: 4. The CDR3 consists of 16 residues. Germline V gene sequence: CDR1 MGHRA, CDR2 YSYEKL. In DNA form, the CDR3 reads TGCGCCAGCAGCCAAACTAGCGGGGGGGCCATCAATGAGCAGTTCTTC. Translated, it gives CASSQTSGGAINEQFF.

This clonotype was seen only a few times. V and J are TRBV24-1 and TRBJ1-2; TRBD1 matches at 7 bases. This CDR3 region has 15 residues. Germline V gene lookup returns CDR1 KGHDR and CDR2 SFDVKD. V was clipped by 3 bases and J by 5 bases; unmatched bases: 8. CDR3: CATSDPKTTGYGYTF. The CDR3 coding sequence is TGTGCCACCAGTGATCCCAAAACGACAGGGTATGGCTACACCTTC.